One sample yielded the 12 T cell receptor beta chains listed below, sequenced in a study of tumor-infiltrating lymphocytes in localized non-small cell lung cancer. This table comes from immunoSEQ multiplex PCR, and its TCRdb copy is limited to in-frame clones, with some not included. Of some 14,000 clones listed, about 70% were seen once; the top ten hold around 4.3%. The material sequenced was lung tumor tissue. The receptors were gathered from a human donor with non-small cell lung cancer.

The rearrangement uses TRBV28 and TRBJ1-1; D is ambiguous. Trimming removed 7 bases from V and 0 bases from J, with 6 bases in between. The CDR3 has 12 amino acids. Germline values: CDR1 MDHEN, CDR2 SYDVKM. The CDR3 DNA reads TGTGCCAGCATGTTTTTGAACACTGAAGCTTTCTTT. Translated, it gives CASMFLNTEAFF.

This clone was counted only a few times. This sequence joins TRBV5-5 and TRBJ1-5, with no clear D. The CDR3 is made up of 14 amino acids. Germline values: CDR1 SGHKS, CDR2 YYEKEE (reference sequence). Trimming removed 1 base at V and 2 bases at J, with 7 bases between. CDR3 amino acids: CASSLLERNQPQHF. The CDR3 nucleotides read TGTGCCAGCAGCTTGTTAGAGCGCAATCAGCCCCAGCATTTT.

The chain recombines TRBV5-1 with TRBJ2-7; 7 bases are shared with TRBD2. Germline V lookup: CDR1 SGHRS, CDR2 YFSETQ. J lost 7 bases, V lost 1 base, and 8 bases had no gene match. The CDR3 loop spans 14 amino acids. CDR3 region: CASSLTAGAGEQYF. The CDR3 coding sequence is TGCGCCAGCAGCTTGACGGCGGGAGCAGGAGAGCAGTACTTC. Based on the CDR3 plus reference TRBV5-1 and TRBJ2-7, the full variable domain is KAGVTQTPRYLIKTRGQQVTLSCSPISGHRSVSWYQQTPGQGLQFLFEYFSETQRNKGNFPGRFSGRQFSNSRSEMNVSTLELGDSALYLCASSLTAGAGEQYFGPGTRLTVT.

The J gene is TRBJ1-2, the V gene TRBV5-5; 8 nucleotides agree with TRBD1. V gave up 3 bases and J gave up 3 bases; unmatched junction bases: 4. In germline, CDR1 is SGHKS, CDR2 YYEKEE (reference sequence). The CDR3 loop spans 14 amino acids. CDR3 loop: CASSWAGGDYGYTF. CDR3 nucleotides: TGTGCCAGCAGCTGGGCAGGGGGCGACTATGGCTACACCTTC.

The rearrangement uses TRBV7-9 and TRBJ2-5; D is ambiguous. The assigned J gene may be wrong: the sequence end matches TRBJ2-7 better. The CDR3 contains 15 residues. The V gene's germline CDR1 is SEHNR and CDR2 FQNEAQ (reference sequence). DNA of the CDR3: TGTGCCAGCAGCTTAGAGGGTTTGGACTCCTACGAGCAGTACTTC. Protein sequence: CASSLEGLDSYEQYF.

The sample holds a few counts of this clone. The CDR3 region has the DNA TGCAGCGCCGCGACAGGATCTCAGCCCCAGCATTTT. Its protein is CSAATGSQPQHF. The chain couples TRBV29-1 to TRBJ1-5; possibly TRBD1 for D (6 bases). In germline, CDR1 is SQVTM, CDR2 ANQGSEA. V was clipped by 7 bases and J by 6 bases, with 13 bases between them. The CDR3 extends over 12 amino acids.

This clone was observed a few times. The chain couples TRBV11-1 to TRBJ2-2, with TRBD1 identical over 7 bases. The CDR3 runs to 16 residues. Losses at the gene ends were 5 bases for V and 1 base for J; bases not matched to a gene: 7. CDR1 and CDR2 from the germline V gene are SGHAT and FQDESV (reference sequence). In DNA form, the CDR3 reads TGTGCCAGCAGCCGCCGACAGGGTGGGAACACCGGGGAGCTGTTTTTT. Protein: CASSRRQGGNTGELFF. Combining the CDR3 with reference TRBV11-1 and TRBJ2-2 gives the whole variable domain EAEVAQSPRYKITEKSQAVAFWCDPISGHATLYWYRQILGQGPELLVQFQDESVVDDSQLPKDRFSAERLKGVDSTLKIQPAELGDSAMYLCASSRRQGGNTGELFFGEGSRLTVL.

This clone is labeled as medium-sized (0.01 to 0.1%). The chain links TRBV11-1 to TRBJ2-1, with 10 bases fitting TRBD1. This CDR3 is 15 amino acids long. The germline CDR1 and CDR2 sequences are SGHAT and FQDESV (reference sequence). With V trimmed by 6 bases and J by 5 bases, 7 bases remained unmatched. CDR3 DNA sequence: TGTGCCAGCAGACAGACAGGGGGCACTCACAATGAGCAGTTCTTC. Its translation: CASRQTGGTHNEQFF.

CDR3 amino acids: CASGKRGRYEQYF. CDR3 in DNA: TGTGCCAGCGGAAAAAGGGGAAGATACGAGCAGTACTTC. The chain recombines TRBV6-1 with TRBJ2-7; tentatively, D is TRBD1 (5 bases). Trimming stripped 8 bases from V and 4 bases from J, with 15 bases between. The CDR3 consists of 13 residues. Germline assignment: CDR1 MNHNS and CDR2 SASEGT.

This clone was seen once. The chain combines TRBV18 with TRBJ2-3; no firm D call. Germline CDR1 is KGHSH and CDR2 is LQKENI. The CDR3 is 11 amino acids. Trimming took 2 bases from V and 4 from J, leaving 1 base between them. The CDR3 sequence is CASSPSDTQYF. Here the CDR3 DNA reads TGTGCCAGCTCACCATCAGATACGCAGTATTTT.

The chain is built from TRBV11-2 and TRBJ2-1; D gene ambiguous. V was cut by 1 base and J by 0 bases, with 7 bases left in between. The germline CDR1 and CDR2 sequences are SGHAT and FQNNGV. The CDR3 is made up of 15 amino acids. CDR3 in DNA: TGTGCCAGCAGCTTAGGCTCCTTCTCCTACAATGAGCAGTTCTTC. It translates to CASSLGSFSYNEQFF.

The chain joins TRBV29-1 to TRBJ1-1; D gene unclear. The CDR3 consists of 15 residues. V lost 2 bases to trimming and J lost 7 bases, with 20 bases between them. Germline V gives CDR1 SQVTM, CDR2 ANQGSEA. The CDR3 DNA reads TGCAGCGTTGAATATATCGCCGGGAATATGGGTGAAGCTTTCTTT. This encodes CSVEYIAGNMGEAFF. The full variable domain, its missing parts supplied by reference TRBV29-1 and TRBJ1-1, is SAVISQKPSRDICQRGTSLTIQCQVDSQVTMMFWYRQQPGQSLTLIATANQGSEATYESGFVIDKFPISRPNLTFSTLTVSNMSPEDSSIYLCSVEYIAGNMGEAFFGQGTRLTVV.